At least ten counts were recorded for the clone carrying this T cell receptor beta chain. Its antigen is currently unknown. With template switching, a universal primer site was added, and the cDNA carried unique molecular identifiers. TCRdb used MiXCR to reprocess the 5' RACE reads, holding one entry per CDR3 protein. The table records just over 500,000 distinct CDR3 sequences, around 20% of them present only once. The data stem from a study of identical twins. The study's findings and limits: Within monozygotic twins, out-of-frame TCR alpha sharing was underestimated by the models.

Trimming took off 6 bases at V and 1 base at J, with 12 bases between the two ends. This CDR3 is built from 13 residues. Germline lookup yields CDR1 DFQATT and CDR2 SNEGSKA (reference sequence). The data were also submitted as part of a second study, on T cells expressing NK-cell markers. Per that paper: Of the CD8+ T cell pool in several donors, roughly 1.0-8% was accounted for by dominant NKG2C+ clonotypes.

Sequencing was done on a sample of CD4+ T cells sorted from blood. The chain links TRBV20-1 to TRBJ1-1; possibly TRBD1 for D (6 bases). The clonotype comes from a young woman in good health. The CDR3, as DNA: TGCAGTGCCGCTAGACAGGAGAACACTGAAGCTTTCTTT. It encodes CSAARQENTEAFF.